These 13 T cell receptor beta chains were sequenced from one sample in a study of cytomegalovirus exposure and HLA in healthy donors. The PCR had 60 Vbeta and 13 Jbeta primers. Sequencing used immunoSEQ multiplex PCR; TCRdb keeps in-frame clones, though not all of them. The data show 150,000 or so clones, roughly 77% seen once. Material: PBMCs. The receptors derive from a male donor in good health and CMV-seronegative.

The rearrangement links TRBV19 to TRBJ2-7; 9 nucleotides match TRBD1. The V and J ends lost 5 bases and 3 bases, in that order; junction bases with no gene match: 2. The CDR3 is 13 residues long. CDR1 LNHDA and CDR2 SQIVND come from the germline V gene (reference sequence). This chain's CDR3 is CASSDRGVYEQYF. Written as DNA, the CDR3 is TGTGCCAGTAGTGACAGGGGGGTCTACGAGCAGTACTTC.

The CDR3 nucleotides read TGTGCCAGCAGCTTAGAAGGACAGGGGGCTAGGGGCTACACCTTC. This codes for CASSLEGQGARGYTF. The V gene is TRBV7-6, the J gene TRBJ1-2; 11 bases agree with TRBD1. J gave up 8 bases and V 1 base, and 6 bases lay outside the gene matches. The CDR3 is 15 amino acids. Per germline, CDR1 SGHVS and CDR2 FNYEAQ.

The V call is TRBV5-1, the J call TRBJ2-1, with 9 positions matching TRBD2. J gave up 7 bases and V 4 bases, and 9 bases lay outside the gene matches. In germline, CDR1 is SGHRS, CDR2 YFSETQ. The CDR3 runs 15 residues. The CDR3 reads CASSPALAGRNEQFF. The CDR3, as DNA: TGCGCCAGCAGCCCTGCCCTAGCGGGAAGGAATGAGCAGTTCTTC.

The genes are TRBV28 and TRBJ2-5, with TRBD2 as a possible D gene (6 bases). V lost 6 bases and J lost 5, with 22 bases in between. Germline loops: CDR1 MDHEN, CDR2 SYDVKM. The CDR3 loop spans 16 amino acids. The CDR3 sequence is CASSPGGTDLGETQYF. Written as DNA, the CDR3 is TGTGCCAGCAGCCCCGGGGGAACAGATCTGGGGGAGACCCAGTACTTC.

The chain joins TRBV7-2 to TRBJ2-1, with 11 bases fitting TRBD2. The CDR3 is made up of 18 amino acids. Germline loops: CDR1 SGHTA, CDR2 FQGNSA. Unmatched junction bases numbered 7, after V lost 1 base and J lost 2 bases. The CDR3 nucleotides are TGTGCCAGCAGCTTAGACGGAGGACTAGCGGGCCCCTACAATGAGCAGTTCTTC. Translating gives CASSLDGGLAGPYNEQFF.

The CDR3 spells CATGGLGNTGELFF. CDR3 sequence (DNA): TGTGCCACAGGAGGACTGGGGAACACCGGGGAGCTGTTTTTT. This rearrangement joins TRBV2 to TRBJ2-2; D might be TRBD2 (5 bases). The CDR3 totals 14 residues. Deletions cut 10 bases from V and 1 base from J, with 13 bases between. Per the germline V gene, CDR1 is SNHLY and CDR2 is FYNNEI.

V and J are TRBV27 and TRBJ2-5, with no clear D. The better agreement between TRBJ2-7 and the DNA end casts doubt on the J call. Germline CDR1 and CDR2: MNHEY and SMNVEV (reference sequence). This CDR3 region has 13 residues. In DNA form, the CDR3 reads TGTGCCACCTCGGGTCAGAAGACCTACGAGCAGTACTTC. This encodes CATSGQKTYEQYF.

This clone has a single count. This chain uses TRBV10-2 with TRBJ1-2, with TRBD1 matching 8 bases. Per the germline V gene, CDR1 is WSHSY and CDR2 is SAAADI. After removal of 6 bases from V and 3 bases from J, the junction contained 3 bases not matched to a gene. The CDR3 length is 13 residues. Here the CDR3 reads CASSPDRDYGYTF. CDR3 DNA sequence: TGCGCCAGCAGCCCGGACAGGGACTATGGCTACACCTTC.

On this clone itself: A junction boundary mismatches the germline segment, possibly from a read error. The chain has TRBV7-2 and TRBJ1-2; D is ambiguous. The germline gives CDR1 SGHTA, CDR2 FQGNSA. This CDR3 is built from 13 residues. The CDR3 protein is CASSLGGVYGDTF. DNA of the CDR3: TGTGCCAGCAGCTTAGGCGGGGTCTATGGCGACACCTTC.

The chain recombines TRBV10-3 with TRBJ1-6; the match to TRBD1 covers 11 bases. The CDR3 covers 13 residues. Germline lookup yields CDR1 ENHRY and CDR2 SYGVKD. With V trimmed by 8 bases and J by 9 bases, 3 bases remained unmatched. In DNA form, the CDR3 reads TGTGCCATCGGGACAGGGGGGGGTTCACCCCTCCACTTT. This gives the protein CAIGTGGGSPLHF.

V and J are TRBV4-3 and TRBJ1-2, with unresolved D. Trimming shortened V by 1 base and J by 8 bases, and 17 bases separated the two germline ends. Germline V gene sequence: CDR1 LGHNA, CDR2 YSLEER. The CDR3 loop spans 15 amino acids. The CDR3 DNA follows: TGCGCCAGCAGCCAAGGGAATAAAATCGGGGAAGGCTACACCTTC. Encoded protein: CASSQGNKIGEGYTF.

The chain carries TRBV19 and TRBJ1-5; 7 positions match TRBD1. The germline V gene has CDR1 LNHDA and CDR2 SQIVND (reference sequence). With V trimmed by 10 bases and J by 5 bases, 14 bases remained unmatched. This CDR3 contains 15 residues. Here the CDR3 DNA reads TGTGCCACCAACGGGATTGACAGGGCTTATCAGCCCCAGCATTTT. It specifies CATNGIDRAYQPQHF.

The chain recombines TRBV5-1 with TRBJ2-3; D might be TRBD2 (6 bases). V lost 6 bases, J lost 1 base, and 15 bases lay in between. Looked up from germline, CDR1 is SGHRS and CDR2 is YFSETQ. The CDR3 has 15 amino acids. CDR3 DNA sequence: TGCGCCAGCACCCCGGGGACTCTGGGCACAGATACGCAGTATTTT. Translation: CASTPGTLGTDTQYF.